This TCR beta chain came from a study of PD-1 blockade in mismatch repair-deficient tumors. The V and J ends lost 5 bases and 3 bases, in that order; junction bases with no gene match: 2. The CDR3 runs 14 residues. CDR1 is SEHNR and CDR2 is FQNEAQ in the germline V gene (reference sequence). The study's findings and limits: Tumor-resident clones, often absent from pretreatment blood, expanded after pembrolizumab and then contracted.

Profiling relied on immunoSEQ multiplex PCR, and the TCRdb table lists in-frame clones only, not all of them. The table shows about 1,000 clones, with roughly 78% occurring only once. As for this clone: As yet, its antigen is unknown.

Time point of the sample: archival surgical resection tumor tissue. All patients were mismatch repair deficient, assessed by either PCR or immunohistochemistry. Tumor tissue came from archival surgical resections of three responders. The chain employs TRBV7-9 and TRBJ2-2; 8 positions match TRBD1. Sequences were derived from primary tumor tissue, sampled from a patient treated with pembrolizumab. This receptor was identified in an adult with mismatch repair-deficient cancer. The CDR3 nucleotides are TGTGCCAGCAGCCCGACAGGGGACACCGGGGAGCTGTTTTTT. Its protein is CASSPTGDTGELFF.